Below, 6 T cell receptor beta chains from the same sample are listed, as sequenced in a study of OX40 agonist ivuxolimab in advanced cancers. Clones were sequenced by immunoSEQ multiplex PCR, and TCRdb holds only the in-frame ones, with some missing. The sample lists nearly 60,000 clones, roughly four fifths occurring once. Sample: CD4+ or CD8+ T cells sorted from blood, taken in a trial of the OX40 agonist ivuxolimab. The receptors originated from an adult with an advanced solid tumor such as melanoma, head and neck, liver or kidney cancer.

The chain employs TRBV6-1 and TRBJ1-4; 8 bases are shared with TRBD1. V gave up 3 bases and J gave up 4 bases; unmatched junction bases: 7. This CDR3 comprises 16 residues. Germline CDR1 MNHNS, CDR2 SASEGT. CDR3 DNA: TGTGCCAGCAGTGATCCAGGGGGCCGGAGTAATGAAAAACTGTTTTTT. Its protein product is CASSDPGGRSNEKLFF.

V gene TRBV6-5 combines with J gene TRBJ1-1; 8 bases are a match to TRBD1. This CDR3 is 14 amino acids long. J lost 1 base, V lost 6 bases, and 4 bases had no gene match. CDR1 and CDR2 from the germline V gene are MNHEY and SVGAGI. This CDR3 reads CASSPGQANTEAFF. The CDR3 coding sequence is TGTGCCAGCAGCCCGGGACAGGCGAACACTGAAGCTTTCTTT.

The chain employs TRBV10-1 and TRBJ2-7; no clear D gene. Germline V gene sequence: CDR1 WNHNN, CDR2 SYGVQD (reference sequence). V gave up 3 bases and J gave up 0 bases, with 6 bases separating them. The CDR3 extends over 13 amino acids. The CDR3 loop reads CASSEYVSYEQYF. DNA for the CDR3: TGCGCCAGCAGTGAATATGTCTCCTACGAGCAGTACTTC.

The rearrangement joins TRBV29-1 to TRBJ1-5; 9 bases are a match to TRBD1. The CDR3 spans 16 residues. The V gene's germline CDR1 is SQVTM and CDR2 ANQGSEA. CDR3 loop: CRNRDREEISNQPQHF. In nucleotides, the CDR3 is TGCAGAAACCGGGACAGGGAAGAGATTAGCAATCAGCCCCAGCATTTT. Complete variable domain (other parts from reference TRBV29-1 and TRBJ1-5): SAVISQKPSRDICQRGTSLTIQCQVDSQVTMMFWYRQQPGQSLTLIATANQGSEATYESGFVIDKFPISRPNLTFSTLTVSNMSPEDSSIYLCRNRDREEISNQPQHFGDGTRLSIL.

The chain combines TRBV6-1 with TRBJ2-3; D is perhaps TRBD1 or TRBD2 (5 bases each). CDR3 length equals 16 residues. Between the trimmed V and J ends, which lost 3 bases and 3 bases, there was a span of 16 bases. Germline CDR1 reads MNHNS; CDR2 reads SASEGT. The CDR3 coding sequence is TGTGCCAGCAGTGACGGGACGGCCGTTTGGACAGATACGCAGTATTTT. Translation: CASSDGTAVWTDTQYF.

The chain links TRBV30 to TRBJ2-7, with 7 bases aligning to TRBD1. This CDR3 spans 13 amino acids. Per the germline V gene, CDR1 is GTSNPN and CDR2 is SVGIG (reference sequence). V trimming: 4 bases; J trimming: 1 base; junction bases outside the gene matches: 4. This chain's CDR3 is CAWIDRVSYEQYF. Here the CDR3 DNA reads TGTGCCTGGATCGACAGGGTATCCTACGAGCAGTACTTC.